The sample holds one count of the clone carrying this T cell receptor (beta chain). What it binds is not known. Per the germline V gene, CDR1 is SNHLY and CDR2 is FYNNEI. The CDR3 is made up of 13 amino acids. The sample comes from a study of cytomegalovirus exposure and HLA in healthy donors. Study-wide findings and caveats: Analyses of presence and absence presupposed an approximately uniform sequencing depth across donors. The classifier reportedly diagnosed cytomegalovirus status with high sensitivity and specificity. TCR beta sequences reportedly predicted most subjects' HLA-A and HLA-B alleles accurately. Available immune exposure information was restricted to CMV serostatus only.

PCR was performed using 60 Vbeta and 13 Jbeta primers. Profiling relied on immunoSEQ multiplex PCR, and the TCRdb table lists in-frame clones only, not all of them. The sample contains around 140,000 clones, approximately 82% of which appear only once. This TCR derives from a man aged 25 to 40 in good health and CMV-seropositive. V is TRBV2 and J is TRBJ1-2, with 8 bases fitting TRBD1. The sample comprised PBMCs. CDR3 in amino acids: CAESNGQGRGYTF. CDR3 nucleotides: TGTGCTGAATCAAACGGACAGGGTCGTGGCTACACCTTC.